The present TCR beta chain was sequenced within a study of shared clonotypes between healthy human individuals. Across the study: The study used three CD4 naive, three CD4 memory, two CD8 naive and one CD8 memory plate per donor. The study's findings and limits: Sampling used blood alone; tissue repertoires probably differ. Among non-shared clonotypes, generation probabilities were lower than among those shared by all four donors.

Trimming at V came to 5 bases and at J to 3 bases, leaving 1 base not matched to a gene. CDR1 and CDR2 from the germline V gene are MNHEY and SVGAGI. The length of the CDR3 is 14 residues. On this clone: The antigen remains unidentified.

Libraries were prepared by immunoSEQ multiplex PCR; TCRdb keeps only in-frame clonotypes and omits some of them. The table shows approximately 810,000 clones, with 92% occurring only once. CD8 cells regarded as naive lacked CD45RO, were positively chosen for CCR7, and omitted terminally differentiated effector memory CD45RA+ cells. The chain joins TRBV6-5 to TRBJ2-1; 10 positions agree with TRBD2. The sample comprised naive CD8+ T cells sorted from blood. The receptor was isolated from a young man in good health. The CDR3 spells CASSGLADYNEQFF. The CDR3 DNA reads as TGTGCCAGCAGTGGACTAGCGGACTACAATGAGCAGTTCTTC.